The 27 T cell receptor beta chains reported below all come from one sample, sequenced in a study of shared T cell receptors in the human thymus. Measured with immunoSEQ multiplex PCR; TCRdb has only the in-frame clones, and not every one. The data contain 700,000 or so clones, 70% to 90% of them singletons. The sample also formed part of further work on human thymus T cells.

The sample comprised thymocytes. All receptors come from a girl under three years old with a congenital heart defect.

This clone appeared a few times. The chain couples TRBV5-1 to TRBJ1-2; D uncertain. The V gene's germline CDR1 is SGHRS and CDR2 YFSETQ. Trimming removed 3 bases at V and 2 bases at J, with 11 bases between. The CDR3 length is 14 residues. The CDR3 nucleotides read TGCGCCAGCAGCTATAACGATAGCAACTATGGCTACACCTTC. This sequence encodes CASSYNDSNYGYTF.

This chain joins TRBV7-2 and TRBJ1-6; D is unresolved. CDR1 is SGHTA and CDR2 is FQGNSA in the germline V gene. The CDR3 is made up of 17 amino acids. Trimming cost V 2 bases and J 10 bases, with 21 bases left between them. The CDR3 reads CASSLNRVSGGKSPLHF. The CDR3 DNA reads TGTGCCAGCAGCTTAAATAGGGTTTCGGGAGGGAAATCACCCCTCCACTTT.

The J gene is TRBJ1-4, the V gene TRBV11-2, with TRBD1 as a possible D gene (6 bases). Per germline, CDR1 SGHAT and CDR2 FQNNGV. Trimming took off 0 bases at V and 3 bases at J, with 20 bases between the two ends. CDR3 length: 19 amino acids. The CDR3 DNA reads as TGTGCCAGCAGCTTAGATCGCAACAGGGTAGTATGGGCTAATGAAAAACTGTTTTTT. Encoded protein: CASSLDRNRVVWANEKLFF. Together with reference TRBV11-2 and TRBJ1-4, the CDR3 gives the full variable domain: EAGVAQSPRYKIIEKRQSVAFWCNPISGHATLYWYQQILGQGPKLLIQFQNNGVVDDSQLPKDRFSAERLKGVDSTLKIQPAKLEDSAVYLCASSLDRNRVVWANEKLFFGSGTQLSVL.

A single count supports this clone. The chain is built from TRBV18 and TRBJ1-1; a weak D match, TRBD1 (6 bases). The CDR3 is 15 residues long. Germline lookup yields CDR1 KGHSH and CDR2 LQKENI. V was pared by 2 bases and J by 1 base, with 11 bases between. In DNA, the CDR3 is TGTGCCAGCTCACCAGGGACACCTGAGAACACTGAAGCTTTCTTT. This codes for CASSPGTPENTEAFF.

This sequence joins TRBV27 and TRBJ1-2, with D possibly matching TRBD1 (5 bases). The germline gives CDR1 MNHEY, CDR2 SMNVEV (reference sequence). V lost 6 bases and J lost 4, with 15 bases in between. The CDR3 has 14 residues. The CDR3 spells CASSLGAQGYGYTF. The CDR3 DNA reads as TGTGCCAGCAGCTTAGGGGCGCAGGGCTATGGCTACACCTTC.

The chain carries TRBV20-1 and TRBJ1-2; tentative D call: TRBD1 (5 bases). The CDR3 length is 11 residues. Germline loops: CDR1 DFQATT, CDR2 SNEGSKA (reference sequence). The CDR3 spells CIFGRADGYTF. CDR3 in DNA: TGCATATTCGGCAGGGCTGACGGCTACACCTTC.

Written as DNA, the CDR3 is TGTGCCAGCAGCTGCGACCGGGGAGGACGGAACACTGAAGCTTTCTTT. It translates to CASSCDRGGRNTEAFF. The chain combines TRBV7-2 with TRBJ1-1; no clear D. This CDR3 has 16 amino acids. Trimming removed 4 bases at V and 1 base at J, with 16 bases between. Germline V gene data show CDR1 as SGHTA and CDR2 as FQGNSA.

V and J are TRBV5-6 and TRBJ1-2, with 9 bases lining up with TRBD1. The CDR3 totals 14 residues. The germline CDR1 and CDR2 sequences are SGHDT and YYEEEE. The J segment lost 6 bases and the V segment lost 0 bases, leaving 3 bases of the junction unmatched. For the CDR3, the DNA is TGTGCCAGCAGCTTGGCAGGACAGGGGAATGGCTACACCTTC. Its translation: CASSLAGQGNGYTF. The variable domain in full, with the rest retrieved from reference TRBV5-6 and TRBJ1-2, is DAGVTQSPTHLIKTRGQQVTLRCSPKSGHDTVSWYQQALGQGPQFIFQYYEEEERQRGNFPDRFSGHQFPNYSSELNVNALLLGDSALYLCASSLAGQGNGYTFGSGTRLTVV.

V gene TRBV12-5 combines with J gene TRBJ2-3; tentative D call: TRBD2 (5 bases). V lost 0 bases and J 2 bases, leaving 21 bases between the germline ends. This CDR3 region has 19 residues. Germline V CDR1 and CDR2: LGHNT, FRNRAP. The CDR3 is CASGLVSTEGTHATDTQYF. In nucleotides, the CDR3 is TGTGCTAGTGGTTTGGTCTCAACTGAGGGTACCCACGCCACAGATACGCAGTATTTT.

This chain joins TRBV14 and TRBJ2-7, with TRBD2 matching over 7 bases. The length of the CDR3 is 15 residues. Germline V gives CDR1 SGHDN, CDR2 FVKESK. V shed 0 bases and J 2 bases; nucleotides not matched to a gene: 4. The CDR3 coding sequence is TGTGCCAGCAGCCAAGATCGTGGGGGGGCCTACGAGCAGTACTTC. Its translation is CASSQDRGGAYEQYF.

This clone was seen a handful of times. The chain couples TRBV27 to TRBJ2-3; a weak D match, TRBD2 (7 bases). Germline V gene lookup returns CDR1 MNHEY and CDR2 SMNVEV (reference sequence). The CDR3 is 19 amino acids. The V and J ends lost 2 bases and 0 bases respectively, with 21 bases between them. CDR3: CASSLGTGGPNASTDTQYF. DNA of the CDR3: TGTGCCAGCAGTTTAGGCACCGGGGGGCCCAACGCAAGCACAGATACGCAGTATTTT.

The V call is TRBV7-2, the J call TRBJ2-4; maybe TRBD2 (6 bases). The CDR3 totals 19 residues. CDR1 is SGHTA and CDR2 is FQGNSA in the germline V gene. V lost 3 bases and J lost 8, with 29 bases in between. The CDR3 coding sequence is TGTGCCAGCAGCTTGGGGTTTAGGAGGGGACCTAGCCAATTAGACATTCAGTACTTC. Its protein is CASSLGFRRGPSQLDIQYF.

This clone was recorded once. The junction shows a germline mismatch at one end, possibly a read error. This chain links TRBV6-6 with TRBJ1-6; D gene uncertain. The CDR3 has 15 residues. The germline V gene encodes CDR1 MNHNY and CDR2 SVGAGI (reference sequence). CDR3 residues: CASSYGGTYNSPLHF. The CDR3 region has the DNA TGTGCCAGCAGTTACGGAGGAACCTACAATTCACCCCTCCACTTT.

The V and J genes are TRBV28 and TRBJ2-2, with D tentatively TRBD1 (6 bases). Germline V gene data show CDR1 as MDHEN and CDR2 as SYDVKM. V lost 6 bases and J 7 bases, leaving 24 bases between the germline ends. CDR3 length: 17 residues. CDR3 amino acids: CASRSASGRGSVGELFF. The CDR3 DNA follows: TGTGCCAGCAGATCTGCATCGGGAAGGGGGTCCGTCGGGGAGCTGTTTTTT.

The chain employs TRBV6-4 and TRBJ2-1, with TRBD1 matching 7 bases. The junction had 1 base not matched to a gene; V was cut back by 5 bases and J by 0 bases. There are 14 residues in the CDR3. Germline V gene lookup returns CDR1 MRHNA and CDR2 SNTAGT. The CDR3 nucleotides are TGTGCCAGCAGTCGACAGGGCTCCTACAATGAGCAGTTCTTC. It specifies CASSRQGSYNEQFF.

The chain links TRBV21-1 to TRBJ1-1. TRBV21-1 is marked as a pseudogene. This CDR3 is built from 19 residues. The CDR3 is CASSKGRALGEELNTEAFF. DNA for the CDR3: TGTGCCAGCAGCAAAGGAAGGGCCCTAGGGGAGGAACTGAACACTGAAGCTTTCTTT.

Concerning this clone: The junction differs from germline at one of its ends, possibly a read error. The chain carries TRBV7-9 and TRBJ1-1, with TRBD1 matching over 7 bases. This CDR3 has 14 amino acids. CDR1 and CDR2 (germline): SEHNR, FQNEAQ (reference sequence). DNA of the CDR3: TGTGTCAGCAGCCCACAGGGGCTCAACACTGAAGCTTTCTTT. This codes for CVSSPQGLNTEAFF.

This clone has a single count. V gene TRBV19 combines with J gene TRBJ1-1; 8 bases are a match to TRBD1. Trimming cost V 4 bases and J 3 bases; bases outside gene matches: 7. CDR3 length: 15 amino acids. Germline V gene sequence: CDR1 LNHDA, CDR2 SQIVND (reference sequence). CDR3 bases: TGTGCCAGTAGTAAGCCAACAGGGGGACACACTGAAGCTTTCTTT. Translating gives CASSKPTGGHTEAFF. The entire variable domain, with the rest obtained from reference TRBV19 and TRBJ1-1, is as follows: DGGITQSPKYLFRKEGQNVTLSCEQNLNHDAMYWYRQDPGQGLRLIYYSQIVNDFQKGDIAEGYSVSREKKESFPLTVTSAQKNPTAFYLCASSKPTGGHTEAFFGQGTRLTVV.

The J gene is TRBJ1-2, the V gene TRBV6-5, with no clear D. Germline-derived CDR1 and CDR2 are MNHEY and SVGAGI. V was clipped by 6 bases and J by 5 bases, with 10 bases between them. There are 12 residues in the CDR3. The CDR3 DNA follows: TGTGCCAGCAGCGGGTACGGGTATGGCTACACCTTC. Its protein product is CASSGYGYGYTF.

The chain uses TRBV28 and TRBJ1-2, with TRBD1 matching over 7 bases. The germline V gene has CDR1 MDHEN and CDR2 SYDVKM. V gave up 4 bases and J gave up 2 bases; unmatched junction bases: 10. This CDR3 contains 16 residues. CDR3 loop: CASSSRRGRGNYGYTF. CDR3 DNA sequence: TGTGCCAGCAGTTCAAGGAGGGGGCGAGGGAACTATGGCTACACCTTC.

The genes are TRBV25-1 and TRBJ2-5; 10 positions agree with TRBD2. V shed 3 bases, J shed 5 bases, and the junction held 0 bases outside the gene matches. The length of the CDR3 is 13 residues. Germline-derived CDR1 and CDR2 are MGHDK and SYGVNS. CDR3 in DNA: TGTGCCAGCAGTGAGGGACTAGCGGAGACCCAGTACTTC. It encodes CASSEGLAETQYF.

The gene calls are TRBV4-1 and TRBJ1-1; 7 bases align to TRBD1. This CDR3 is built from 14 residues. Germline trimming cut 5 bases from V and 8 bases from J; bases unmatched to any gene: 11. CDR1 and CDR2 from the germline V gene are MGHRA and YSYEKL. The CDR3 protein is CASSARSGQDEAFF. DNA of the CDR3: TGCGCCAGCAGCGCCCGATCCGGACAGGACGAAGCTTTCTTT.

J is TRBJ2-1 and V is TRBV19, with TRBD2 matching 9 bases. Germline CDR1 reads LNHDA; CDR2 reads SQIVND (reference sequence). The CDR3 contains 14 residues. V was pared by 5 bases and J by 6 bases, with 5 bases of the junction left unmatched. The CDR3 is CASSWASGVNEQFF. The CDR3 DNA reads TGTGCCAGTAGTTGGGCTAGCGGGGTCAATGAGCAGTTCTTC.

The V and J genes are TRBV5-1 and TRBJ2-2; possibly TRBD2 for D (6 bases). CDR3 length: 16 residues. CDR1 and CDR2 (germline): SGHRS, YFSETQ. V was shortened by 4 bases and J by 5 bases, with 18 bases between the two germline ends. CDR3 loop: CASSPRLLRGTGELFF. CDR3 DNA sequence: TGCGCCAGCAGCCCCCGACTCCTACGGGGGACCGGGGAGCTGTTTTTT.

The J gene is TRBJ2-5, the V gene TRBV7-2; 9 positions match TRBD1. V lost 5 bases and J lost 3; bases outside the gene matches: 7. This CDR3 contains 15 residues. CDR1 SGHTA and CDR2 FQGNSA come from the germline V gene. The CDR3 DNA follows: TGTGCCAGCAGCCAACGGAGACAGGGGGAAGAGACCCAGTACTTC. As protein: CASSQRRQGEETQYF.

The genes are TRBV6-5 and TRBJ1-5; D is unclear. Trimming shortened V by 5 bases and J by 0 bases, and 11 bases separated the two germline ends. In germline, CDR1 is MNHEY, CDR2 SVGAGI. This CDR3 is 15 amino acids long. CDR3 protein: CASSPRGRSNQPQHF. As DNA, the CDR3 is TGTGCCAGCAGTCCTCGAGGTCGTAGCAATCAGCCCCAGCATTTT.

The rearrangement links TRBV6-4 to TRBJ2-1; 13 bases match TRBD2. Germline CDR1 and CDR2: MRHNA and SNTAGT. The CDR3 consists of 17 residues. V was pared by 0 bases and J by 9 bases, with 8 bases of the junction left unmatched. The CDR3 sequence is CASSDSITSGGAAEQFF. CDR3 DNA: TGTGCCAGCAGTGACTCGATTACTAGCGGGGGGGCGGCTGAGCAGTTCTTC.